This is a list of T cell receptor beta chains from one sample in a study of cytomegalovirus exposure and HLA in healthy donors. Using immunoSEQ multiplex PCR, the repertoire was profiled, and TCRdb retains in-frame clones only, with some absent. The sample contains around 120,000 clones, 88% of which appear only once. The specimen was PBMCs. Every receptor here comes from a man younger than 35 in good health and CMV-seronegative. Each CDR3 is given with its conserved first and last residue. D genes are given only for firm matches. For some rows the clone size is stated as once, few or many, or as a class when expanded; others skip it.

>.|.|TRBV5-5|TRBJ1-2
CASSLEGSAYGYTF
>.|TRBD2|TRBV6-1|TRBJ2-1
CASSGGSGAYNEQFF
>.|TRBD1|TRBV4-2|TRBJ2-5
CASSPSSTGLEETQYF
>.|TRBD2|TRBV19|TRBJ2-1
CASSPGLAISWQFF
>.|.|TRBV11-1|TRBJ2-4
CASGSWRGNIQYF
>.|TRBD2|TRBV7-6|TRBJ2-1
CASSPRGTSGRNEQFF
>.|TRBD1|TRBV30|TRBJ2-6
CAGTGPTGVSPSTTGANVLTF
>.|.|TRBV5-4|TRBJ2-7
CASSSQLGQGFHEQYF
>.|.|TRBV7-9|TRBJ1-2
CASSLWQARANYGYTF
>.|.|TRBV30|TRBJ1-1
CAWTPLGANTEAFF
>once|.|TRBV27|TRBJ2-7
CASSLAPSYEQYF
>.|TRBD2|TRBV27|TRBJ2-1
CASSLSSGTPREQFF
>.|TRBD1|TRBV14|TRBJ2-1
CASSHGQGVSEQFF
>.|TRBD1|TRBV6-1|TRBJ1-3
CASSATGQGFGNTIYF
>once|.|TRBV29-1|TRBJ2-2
CSVWGDTNTGELFF
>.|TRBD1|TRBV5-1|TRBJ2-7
CASSLTGSSYEQYF
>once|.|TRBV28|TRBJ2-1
CASNPGGWKSSYNEQFF
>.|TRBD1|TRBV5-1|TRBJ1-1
CASSLDRGQVLEAFF
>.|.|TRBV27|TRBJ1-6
CASSLPYSPLHF
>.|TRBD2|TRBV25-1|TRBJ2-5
CASSSTSTSGEETQYF
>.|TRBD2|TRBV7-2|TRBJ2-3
CASQREGRKDTQYF
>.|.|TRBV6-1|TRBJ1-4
CASKFVTEDEKLFF
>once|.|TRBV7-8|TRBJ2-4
CASSLFGLLQENIQYF
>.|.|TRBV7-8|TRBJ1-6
CASSSYRANNSPLHF
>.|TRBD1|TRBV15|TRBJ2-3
CATSRAGTGKDTQYF